Presented here are 9 T cell receptor beta chains from one specimen sequenced in a study of T cell clones after liver transplantation. The assay was immunoSEQ multiplex PCR, and TCRdb's table has in-frame clones only and misses some. The sample has around 100,000 clones, about 81% seen once. Sequences were derived from CD4+ T cells from blood, sampled around 50 months after liver transplant. These receptors were obtained from a human patient who received a liver transplant. Certain T cells may be donor cells from the graft.

The J gene is TRBJ1-1, the V gene TRBV7-6, with D unclear. V was pared by 4 bases and J by 1 base, with 7 bases between. This CDR3 has 13 residues. Germline V lookup: CDR1 SGHVS, CDR2 FNYEAQ. CDR3 in amino acids: CASSSDSNTEAFF. Here the CDR3 DNA reads TGTGCCAGCAGCTCAGACTCGAACACTGAAGCTTTCTTT.

The CDR3 loop reads CASSQTPSSYEQYF. The CDR3 DNA sequence: TGTGCCAGCAGCCAGACCCCCAGCTCCTACGAGCAGTACTTC. The J gene is TRBJ2-7, the V gene TRBV5-4; no definite D call. V gave up 4 bases and J gave up 0 bases, with 11 bases separating them. The length of the CDR3 is 14 residues. Germline V gene lookup returns CDR1 SGHNT and CDR2 YYREEE (reference sequence).

The V gene is TRBV5-4, the J gene TRBJ2-5, with D uncertain. Trimming removed 4 bases at V and 5 bases at J, with 18 bases between. CDR3 length equals 15 residues. CDR1 is SGHNT and CDR2 is YYREEE in the germline V gene (reference sequence). CDR3 sequence reads: CASSKSQKLVETQYF. As DNA, the CDR3 is TGTGCCAGCAGCAAATCACAGAAACTTGTCGAGACCCAGTACTTC.

The rearrangement joins TRBV19 to TRBJ2-1; 9 nucleotides match TRBD2. The trim removed 2 bases at V and 9 bases at J, leaving 8 bases unmatched. The CDR3 covers 15 residues. Germline-derived CDR1 and CDR2 are LNHDA and SQIVND (reference sequence). CDR3 DNA: TGTGCCAGTAGTATATCGGCGGGAGGGCCGTCTGAGCAGTTCTTC. Translated, it gives CASSISAGGPSEQFF.

V and J are TRBV4-1 and TRBJ1-2; perhaps TRBD1 as D (5 bases). Germline values: CDR1 MGHRA, CDR2 YSYEKL. Trimming removed 0 bases at V and 7 bases at J, with 18 bases between. The CDR3 loop spans 16 amino acids. Here the CDR3 DNA reads TGCGCCAGCAGCCAAGATCGGTCTGGGGGGGGTCGTGGCTACACCTTC. This sequence encodes CASSQDRSGGGRGYTF.

The V call is TRBV4-2, the J call TRBJ1-3, with TRBD1 identical over 7 bases. The V and J ends lost 4 bases and 4 bases, in that order; junction bases with no gene match: 10. The V gene's germline CDR1 is LGHNA and CDR2 YNFKEQ. CDR3 length equals 16 residues. The DNA for the CDR3 is TGTGCCAGCAGCCCAGCCGGGACAGCTAGCGGAAACACCATATATTTT. This sequence encodes CASSPAGTASGNTIYF.

The chain couples TRBV28 to TRBJ2-5; D is possibly TRBD1 or TRBD2 (6 bases each). The CDR3 extends over 15 amino acids. The V end lost 6 bases, the J end lost 5 bases, and 19 bases lay between the germline ends. The germline CDR1 and CDR2 sequences are MDHEN and SYDVKM. The CDR3: CASSPTSRGRETQYF. DNA for the CDR3: TGTGCCAGCAGCCCGACTAGTCGGGGGCGGGAGACCCAGTACTTC.

J is TRBJ1-2 and V is TRBV6-6; D ambiguous. V gave up 0 bases and J gave up 13 bases, with 18 bases separating them. The CDR3 sequence is 14 residues long. Germline values: CDR1 MNHNY, CDR2 SVGAGI (reference sequence). CDR3 sequence: CASSYSGFPAVVTF. The CDR3 nucleotides are TGTGCCAGCAGTTACTCGGGATTCCCGGCGGTCGTCACCTTC.

This clone was seen only a few times. V gene TRBV27 combines with J gene TRBJ2-1, with TRBD2 matching 7 bases. V shed 3 bases and J 3 bases; nucleotides not matched to a gene: 2. This CDR3 is built from 14 residues. Looked up from germline, CDR1 is MNHEY and CDR2 is SMNVEV (reference sequence). The CDR3 coding sequence is TGTGCCAGCAGTTTCACTAGCGACTACAATGAGCAGTTCTTC. Amino acids: CASSFTSDYNEQFF.